The 20 T cell receptor beta chains reported below all come from one sample, sequenced in a study of human T cells and chemical hapten exposure. The time point: patch test 2, 6 weeks after DPC sensitization. The treatment is: therapeutic diphenylcyclopropenone sensitization with weekly scalp DPC. TCRdb called the RACE reads again in MiXCR, with one record for every CDR3 protein. The table has about 400,000 distinct CDR3 sequences, around 6% seen once. The specimen comprised whole blood, sampled in connection with sensitization to the hapten diphenylcyclopropenone (DPC). Receptor source: a woman aged 18-30 years with alopecia areata. Some clones in this sample may be carry-over from other donors' samples.

CDR3 amino acids: CASSSQSAASTDTQYF. The CDR3 region has the DNA TGTGCCAGCAGCTCCCAGTCTGCGGCTAGCACAGATACGCAGTATTTT. The gene calls are TRBV7-6 and TRBJ2-3, with unresolved D. This CDR3 has 16 amino acids. Trimming cost V 4 bases and J 0 bases, with 14 bases left between them. Germline V gives CDR1 SGHVS, CDR2 FNYEAQ. Variable domain in full (rest from reference TRBV7-6 and TRBJ2-3): GAGVSQSPRYKVTKRGQDVALRCDPISGHVSLYWYRQALGQGPEFLTYFNYEAQQDKSGLPNDRFSAERPEGSISTLTIQRTEQRDSAMYRCASSSQSAASTDTQYFGPGTRLTVL.

V is TRBV15 and J is TRBJ1-6; possibly TRBD1 for D (5 bases). Germline loops: CDR1 LNHNV, CDR2 YYDKDF (reference sequence). Trimming removed 2 bases from V and 10 bases from J, with 18 bases in between. The CDR3 consists of 16 residues. CDR3: CATSRPFGREFSPLHF. In nucleotides, the CDR3 is TGTGCCACCAGCAGACCCTTCGGCAGGGAATTCTCACCCCTCCACTTT.

This clonotype was observed many times. The rearrangement joins TRBV5-6 to TRBJ2-1; 15 positions agree with TRBD2. V dropped 4 bases and J dropped 6; count of bases not matched to a gene: 2. There are 15 residues in the CDR3. Germline lookup yields CDR1 SGHDT and CDR2 YYEEEE. The CDR3 protein is CASSGTSGGFNEQFF. The CDR3 region has the DNA TGTGCCAGCAGCGGGACTAGCGGGGGGTTCAATGAGCAGTTCTTC.

This clonotype has at least ten counts. The gene calls are TRBV6-5 and TRBJ1-1; D gene unclear. Germline V gives CDR1 MNHEY, CDR2 SVGAGI. The length of the CDR3 is 11 residues. Trimming took off 6 bases at V and 4 bases at J, with 6 bases between the two ends. CDR3 sequence: CASSRGTEAFF. The CDR3 nucleotides are TGTGCCAGCAGCCGGGGCACTGAAGCTTTCTTT.

This clonotype has only a few counts. The chain's CDR3 is CASSAGAYSPDTQYF. The CDR3 DNA reads as TGTGCCAGCAGTGCCGGAGCTTACTCACCGGATACGCAGTATTTT. The rearrangement uses TRBV2 and TRBJ2-3; D uncertain. V was shortened by 4 bases and J by 6 bases, with 17 bases between the two germline ends. This CDR3 contains 15 residues. Germline assignment: CDR1 SNHLY and CDR2 FYNNEI.

This chain links TRBV27 with TRBJ2-7, with TRBD1 matching 9 bases. Losses at the gene ends were 8 bases for V and 4 bases for J; bases not matched to a gene: 9. Germline CDR1 MNHEY, CDR2 SMNVEV (reference sequence). The CDR3 runs 14 residues. The CDR3 region is CASHPHRGLYEQYF. In DNA, the CDR3 is TGTGCCAGCCACCCTCACAGGGGGCTGTACGAGCAGTACTTC.

J is TRBJ1-5 and V is TRBV28; D might be TRBD1 (5 bases). The CDR3 has 15 residues. Germline lookup yields CDR1 MDHEN and CDR2 SYDVKM. Trimming cost V 5 bases and J 2 bases, with 13 bases left between them. Here the CDR3 DNA reads TGTGCCAGCAGTCCGGGACGGAGGGGCAATCAGCCCCAGCATTTT. This gives the protein CASSPGRRGNQPQHF.

This clonotype has just a few counts. This sequence joins TRBV12-3 or TRBV12-4 and TRBJ1-5; D remains unclear. The CDR3 spans 14 residues. V gave up 1 base and J gave up 6 bases, with 10 bases separating them. The CDR3 reads CASSLGGSRQPQHF. DNA for the CDR3: TGTGCCAGCAGTTTAGGGGGATCTCGTCAGCCCCAGCATTTT.

There are a few counts of this clonotype. The chain has TRBV4-2 and TRBJ2-7; 8 bases agree with TRBD2. CDR1 and CDR2 from the germline V gene are LGHNA and YNFKEQ. The length of the CDR3 is 15 residues. V lost 3 bases to trimming and J lost 1 base; unmatched junction nucleotides: 5. CDR3 residues: CASSQTGGPSYEQYF. The CDR3 DNA reads TGTGCCAGCAGCCAGACGGGGGGGCCTTCCTACGAGCAGTACTTC.

This clonotype was detected ten times or more. The chain is built from TRBV12-3 or TRBV12-4 and TRBJ1-5, with unresolved D. Trimming left V 4 bases short and J 0 bases short, with 7 bases between. This CDR3 is built from 14 residues. As DNA, the CDR3 is TGTGCCAGCAGTTCGACGGCTAGCAATCAGCCCCAGCATTTT. Translation: CASSSTASNQPQHF.

This chain's CDR3 is CASSLVQVTNEKLFF. DNA of the CDR3: TGTGCCAGCAGTTTAGTCCAGGTAACTAATGAAAAACTGTTTTTT. The V and J genes are TRBV28 and TRBJ1-4; no definite D call. Germline loops: CDR1 MDHEN, CDR2 SYDVKM. This CDR3 is 15 amino acids long. Trimming took off 2 bases at V and 1 base at J, with 8 bases between the two ends.

The V call is TRBV20-1, the J call TRBJ1-6; no clear D gene. This CDR3 spans 13 amino acids. Deletions cut 0 bases from V and 8 bases from J, with 8 bases between. From germline, CDR1 is DFQATT and CDR2 SNEGSKA (reference sequence). The CDR3 DNA follows: TGCAGTGCTAGAGAGGGTTCGGATTCACCCCTCCACTTT. This encodes CSAREGSDSPLHF.

In its sample, this clonotype was seen many times. The chain carries TRBV20-1 and TRBJ1-5; a weak D match, TRBD1 (5 bases). V was clipped by 2 bases and J by 4 bases, with 9 bases between them. The CDR3 consists of 13 residues. Germline V gives CDR1 DFQATT, CDR2 SNEGSKA (reference sequence). CDR3 loop: CSARSGPNQPQHF. DNA of the CDR3: TGCAGTGCTAGATCGGGGCCTAATCAGCCCCAGCATTTT.

This clonotype has more than one count but fewer than ten. The chain has TRBV7-3 and TRBJ2-1; 7 bases are shared with TRBD1. This CDR3 spans 17 amino acids. The V segment lost 2 bases and the J segment 5 bases; nucleotides outside the gene matches: 12. The germline gives CDR1 SGHTA, CDR2 FQGTGA. The CDR3 region has the DNA TGTGCCAGCAGCTTAGGAAACAGGGGCCCCTTCAACAATGAGCAGTTCTTC. Translating gives CASSLGNRGPFNNEQFF.

This clonotype was observed a handful of times. This chain uses TRBV6-2 or TRBV6-3 with TRBJ2-3; 10 bases align to TRBD2. The germline V gene encodes CDR1 MNHEY and CDR2 SVGEGT. The J segment lost 3 bases and the V segment lost 6 bases, leaving 12 bases of the junction unmatched. The CDR3 has 17 residues. The CDR3 reads CASRPDWGSGGTDTQYF. Written as DNA, the CDR3 is TGTGCCAGCAGACCCGATTGGGGTAGCGGGGGGACAGATACGCAGTATTTT.

This clonotype was counted ten times or more. The rearrangement uses TRBV29-1 and TRBJ1-2; TRBD1 agrees at 8 bases. The germline V gene encodes CDR1 SQVTM and CDR2 ANQGSEA. The CDR3 has 13 residues. V shed 2 bases, J shed 5 bases, and the junction held 4 bases outside the gene matches. The CDR3 protein is CSVESGGPYGYTF. As DNA, the CDR3 is TGCAGCGTTGAATCAGGGGGCCCTTATGGCTACACCTTC.

V gene TRBV4-3 combines with J gene TRBJ2-3, with 13 bases matching TRBD2. Germline-derived CDR1 and CDR2 are LGHNA and YSLEER. This CDR3 region has 19 residues. The V and J ends lost 1 base and 2 bases, in that order; junction bases with no gene match: 9. CDR3 in DNA: TGCGCCAGCAGCCAAGGCCGGACTAGCGGGGGAGCTTACACAGATACGCAGTATTTT. It yields the protein CASSQGRTSGGAYTDTQYF.

This clonotype was found a few times. V is TRBV9 and J is TRBJ1-1; D remains unclear. The CDR3 is made up of 13 amino acids. Germline V CDR1 and CDR2: SGDLS, YYNGEE. The germline V and J ends were trimmed by 4 bases and 11 bases, with 18 bases remaining between them. The CDR3: CASSSPTGSLAFF. The CDR3 region has the DNA TGTGCCAGCAGCTCTCCGACCGGGAGCCTTGCTTTCTTT.

This clonotype was detected only a few times. The chain is built from TRBV3-1 and TRBJ2-6; 9 positions agree with TRBD1. This CDR3 comprises 18 residues. V trimming: 7 bases; J trimming: 0 bases; junction bases outside the gene matches: 10. CDR1 LGHDT and CDR2 YNNKEL come from the germline V gene (reference sequence). The CDR3 DNA follows: TGTGCCAGCATCGACCGGACAGGGGCCAACTCTGGGGCCAACGTCCTGACTTTC. Translation gives CASIDRTGANSGANVLTF.

This clonotype was observed many times. This chain links TRBV20-1 with TRBJ1-5; no reliable D call. The V and J ends lost 1 base and 0 bases respectively, with 7 bases between them. The CDR3 extends over 14 amino acids. Germline CDR1 and CDR2: DFQATT and SNEGSKA (reference sequence). The DNA for the CDR3 is TGCAGTGCTAGAGTGCAGCTTAGCAATCAGCCCCAGCATTTT. Translated: CSARVQLSNQPQHF.